The text below deals with one T cell receptor (beta chain). The antigen it binds to is not known. No base quality values were provided; no much bigger clone lies one nucleotide off. V trim: 6 bases; J trim: 0 bases; unmatched bases: 4. Sequences LNHDA (CDR1) and SQIVND (CDR2) are obtained from the germline V gene (reference sequence). Counted from cysteine to phenylalanine, this CDR3 has 17 amino acids. Only the CDR3 region is kept as DNA, spanning 51 bases read in frame from base 1. The data are from a study of cytomegalovirus exposure and HLA in healthy donors (dated by TCRdb to the late 2010s). About the full investigation: According to an earlier analysis of 550 to 750 of the donors, 200 million or so T cells yielded roughly 110 million unique TCR beta sequences and about 300 Gb of sequence data. Approximately 310 gigabases of sequencing data and approximately 93 million unique TCR sequences were included in an early release covering 550 to 800 HLA-typed donors. Among the approximately 400 genotyped donors, around 81% belonged to the genetic ancestry cluster associated with self-reported Caucasian donors. The study was designed to test whether signatures of past pathogen exposure could be identified by cataloging public T cell receptors. The T cell repertoires of around 730 subjects were profiled by immunosequencing and related to cytomegalovirus serostatus. Besides the first cohort of under 700 subjects, a separate validation cohort made up of over 95 different subjects was used. High-throughput TCR immunosequencing, statistical association of individual TCRs with disease status, and machine learning were combined to predict cytomegalovirus infection status. In a later analysis, previously published TCR beta repertoires from 550 to 700 donors were re-analyzed and high-resolution HLA genotyping was added so that TCR occurrence patterns could be studied. Rather than using new phenotypic data, the later analysis identified candidate immune exposures from TCR beta sequences and from how often those sequences occurred across donors. To decide whether each TCR beta V gene segment behaved as functional or pseudogenic, an earlier analysis of fewer than 750 of the donors relied on high-throughput TCR beta sequencing. Donor age, sex, ethnicity and CMV serostatus were collected together with the repertoire data. A later genetic analysis took genome-wide SNP genotypes for about three fifths of the roughly 670 donors and used that subset as a discovery cohort. Every repertoire in the discovery cohort had been generated on one and the same sequencing platform. HLA typing covered class I and class II loci at four-digit resolution. Typing coverage varied by locus: about 620-630 donors for A, B, C, DRB1 and DQB1; approximately 520 for DQA1; about 590 for DPA1; approximately 450 for DPB1. A handful of DR-DQ haplotypes were handled as single units for association and clustering because linkage in the cohort was strong. Across some 400 genotyped donors of the cohort, an average of roughly 230,000 unique TCR beta nucleotide sequences per donor were sequenced, and around 19% of those sequences were non-productive.

Libraries were prepared through the immunoSEQ multiplex PCR assay. For the multiplex PCR, a mixture combining 60 forward primers for TCR Vbeta segments and 13 reverse primers for TCR Jbeta segments was used. The CDR3 region of rearranged TCR beta genes was amplified from genomic DNA with a multiplex PCR assay. The Illumina HiSeq System was used to sequence the amplified TCR beta libraries as 87-base-pair reads. Per the authors' processing: A later analysis tallied around 80 million unique TCR beta chains across the 640 or so repertoires, and around 10 million of those chains were shared by two or more donors. To remove PCR and sequencing errors, raw reads were error-corrected and collapsed into unique sequences using a nearest-neighbor algorithm that merged closely related sequences. CDR3 sequences were aligned to IMGT reference sequences to assign V, D and J gene segments. For a sequence to be retained, at least a six-nucleotide match to both a V gene segment and a J gene segment was required. Rearrangements were called productive when the CDR3 lacked stop codons and stayed in frame with V and J; all others were non-productive. CDR3 was defined according to IMGT convention as the region running from the second conserved V-encoded cysteine to the conserved J-encoded phenylalanine. In an earlier analysis of more than 550 of the donors, sequences lacking an unambiguous match to a single V gene segment were excluded. An earlier analysis of approximately 590 of the donors called V segments functional above 56.7% productive rearrangements and segregating when the between-donor standard deviation exceeded 5%. To diagnose cytomegalovirus status from the catalog of TCR beta chain sequences, a statistical classification framework was built. V and J gene assignment, in a later analysis, came from comparing TCR nucleotide sequences with IMGT/GENE-DB human TR gene sequences. Using the TCRdist pipeline, a later analysis assigned CDR3 sequences along with most-parsimonious VDJ recombination scenarios. In a later analysis, each TCR beta chain was defined by its CDR3 amino acid sequence together with its V-gene family, and reads without a unique V-gene family were excluded. To address suspected cross-contamination and a sequencing artifact, a later analysis removed roughly 640 highly shared, low-generation-probability nucleotide sequences. For each public chain, a later analysis derived a clonal expansion index from normalized ranks of inferred template counts within each repertoire. In a later analysis, generation probabilities were computed with a VDJ recombination model fitted to out-of-frame rearrangements, and the resulting probabilities were checked against IGoR. A later analysis scored TCR-TCR, TCR-HLA and TCR-CMV co-occurrence with hypergeometric tests, applying a repertoire-size bias correction to TCR pairs. In a later analysis, false discovery rates were estimated by permuting HLA or CMV assignments 20 times. In a later analysis, co-occurring TCRs were grouped using DBSCAN, with TCRdist sequence similarity added in when clustering inside HLA-allele-positive subsets. Co-occurrence clustering excluded repertoires with fewer than 30,000 or more than 120,000 public chains, plus five with anomalous nucleotide sharing. The immuneACCESS repertoire file appears here via TCRdb, limited to in-frame rearrangements. These files lack a portion of the clones; in checked studies, under half of the deficit traces to unresolved V genes, and the cause of the others is not known. V and J calls and clone size are those listed in that table; D and trimming were worked out from the DNA. The sample table records about 99,000 clones; approximately 80% of these occur just once. The leading ten clones occupy roughly 3.2% of the sample.

The cohort comprised 666 healthy bone marrow donors. Cohort members were all nominally healthy when sampled, although unrecorded immune exposures were likely present. The donor tested CMV seronegative and was one of the 352 seronegative cohort members. Every donor gave a peripheral blood sample, and the peripheral blood mononuclear cells from that sample were used for TCR beta sequencing. Genomic DNA extraction from the blood cell samples was performed with the Qiagen DNeasy Blood Extraction Kit. Beyond this particular receptor, the publication reports: A cluster of highly shared sequence variants was judged likely to be a technical artifact of the sequencing pipeline. A later genetic analysis associated a missense DCLRE1C variant with V-gene and J-gene trimming of TCR beta chains, and an independent cohort replicated the association. Some IMGT-functional V segments, including TRBV6-2 and TRBV6-3, could not be distinguished by the 87-base-pair reads and were therefore excluded. It was suggested by the authors that the approach could potentially be generalized to other disease states and immunological phenotypes. The classifier was reported to diagnose cytomegalovirus status with high specificity and sensitivity in both the original cohort and the validation cohort. Compared with the approximately 670-donor mean, donors in an Asian-associated ancestry cluster had fewer N-insertions in productive TCRs, according to a later genetic analysis. Only TCR beta chains were sequenced in this cohort, and the absence of alpha or paired-chain data limited detectable features. Sequencing depth was assumed to be roughly uniform across donors in the presence/absence analyses, though that assumption may not hold. In a later analysis, TCR association rates were found to vary across HLA loci, with the most associated TCRs seen for DRB1 alleles and the fewest for HLA-C alleles. Several of the top co-occurrence clusters appeared to be linked to parvovirus B19, influenza, CMV and Epstein-Barr virus, according to a later analysis. The study gave a list of about 170 TCR beta chains associated with cytomegalovirus. The earlier analysis of about 600 of the donors excluded around 17 rarely observed V segments, including chromosome 9 orphons, because counts were too low. In a later analysis, most CMV-associated TCR beta chains were found to appear HLA-restricted, with HLA associations seemingly driven largely by CMV exposure. In a later analysis, HLA-associated TCR beta chains were found to be more clonally expanded and to have lower generation probabilities than equally common non-associated chains. Across donors, most TCR sequences were observed very rarely, whereas some public TCRs were present in many individuals. Correlated functional status among segregating V segments might be attributable to linkage disequilibrium, but an unknown experimental factor could not be ruled out. A further reported finding was that TCR beta sequences accurately predicted the HLA-A and HLA-B alleles for most subjects in the first cohort. A later analysis associated some 17,000 TCR beta sequences with specific HLA alleles at a false discovery rate of 0.05. An earlier analysis of around 540 of the donors showed that most TCR beta V segments appeared in productive rearrangements either about 87% or about 30% of the time, which broadly matched IMGT annotations. For the cohort, immune exposure information was limited to CMV serostatus. Three of the identified cytomegalovirus-associated TCR beta chains were confirmed in vitro to be specific for cytomegalovirus antigens. Because HLA typing was missing for some donors at each locus, association tests included only the typed subset. Assigning TCR associations to individual alleles was difficult when HLA alleles, especially DR and DQ, strongly co-occurred.

The clonotype originates from a middle-aged man in good health and CMV-seronegative. The sequence joins TRBV19 to TRBJ2-5; 16 bases in between match TRBD2. The sequencing sample was made of PBMCs. The CDR3 region has the sequence CASSPGLAGGYQETQYF. The sequence in DNA is TGTGCCAGTAGCCCGGGACTAGCGGGAGGGTACCAAGAGACCCAGTACTTC.